This paragraph covers one T cell receptor (beta chain) sequence. The data stem from a study of T cells in Graves' hyperthyroidism and ophthalmopathy. No progression to ophthalmopathy during 18 months of follow-up defined stable disease. Recently diagnosed hyperthyroidism of less than 2 months' duration affected patients aged 18 to 65. V lost 0 bases to trimming and J lost 8 bases, with 16 bases between them. Germline V lookup: CDR1 LGHNA, CDR2 YSLEER. The CDR3 sequence is 15 residues long. RNA transcripts were the template for amplifying TCR beta CDR3 regions. The HTBI primer set drove a first-round RT-PCR of the TCR CDR3. MiXCR was run by TCRdb on the multiplex PCR reads, yielding one entry per CDR3 protein. Found here are over 700,000 distinct CDR3 sequences, 30% to 40% of them singletons; the top ten hold less than 40%.

The genes are TRBV4-3 and TRBJ1-2; D might be TRBD1 (5 bases). The sequence was collected from a woman in her forties with Graves' hyperthyroidism. Specimen: blood. The CDR3: CASSQDRAGLPGYTF. In DNA form, the CDR3 reads TGCGCCAGCAGCCAAGATCGGGCAGGGTTACCCGGCTACACCTTC.